These T cell receptor beta chains were read from a single sample in a study of OX40 agonist ivuxolimab in advanced cancers. Only in-frame clones appear in the TCRdb table, and some are missing; sequencing was by immunoSEQ multiplex PCR. The profile shows around 100,000 clones, roughly 91% of them singletons. The sample here was CD4+ or CD8+ T cells sorted from blood, taken in a trial of the OX40 agonist ivuxolimab. These receptors were collected from an adult with an advanced solid tumor such as melanoma, head and neck, liver or kidney cancer. CDR3s include the opening cysteine and the closing phenylalanine or tryptophan. The D gene is left open where the match is weak. Expanded clones get a size class; other rows say once, few or many, or leave the size out.

v_call	clone_size	d_call	j_call	cdr3_aa	cdr3_nt
TRBV5-1	NA	TRBD2	TRBJ2-1	CASSLPLAGGGNEQFF	TGCGCCAGCAGCTTGCCCCTAGCGGGAGGGGGAAATGAGCAGTTCTTC
TRBV2	NA	NA	TRBJ2-3	CASSEESTDTQYF	TGTGCCAGCAGTGAAGAGAGTACAGATACGCAGTATTTT
TRBV2	NA	NA	TRBJ1-1	CASIRGPLNTEAFF	TGTGCCAGCATACGAGGTCCACTTAACACTGAAGCTTTCTTT
TRBV9	NA	NA	TRBJ2-3	CASSGGTYSTDTQYF	TGTGCCAGCAGCGGCGGGACCTACAGCACAGATACGCAGTATTTT
TRBV7-2	NA	NA	TRBJ2-7	CASSLGAESSYEQYF	TGTGCCAGCAGCTTAGGGGCGGAAAGCTCCTACGAGCAGTACTTC
TRBV5-1	once	NA	TRBJ2-2	CASSLLQGNTGELFF	TGCGCCAGCAGCTTGTTGCAGGGGAACACCGGGGAGCTGTTTTTT
TRBV5-1	NA	NA	TRBJ2-1	CASSLIRESYNEQFF	TGCGCCAGCAGCTTGATACGGGAGAGCTACAATGAGCAGTTCTTC
TRBV28	few	TRBD1	TRBJ2-7	CASSSPRDRGTFEQYF	TGTGCCAGCAGTTCTCCCCGGGACAGGGGGACATTCGAGCAGTACTTC
TRBV7-2	NA	TRBD1	TRBJ1-1	CASSRQGQQNTEAFF	TGTGCCAGCAGCCGCCAGGGACAGCAGAACACTGAAGCTTTCTTT
TRBV9	NA	TRBD1	TRBJ1-6	CASSVGGTGRDSPLHF	TGTGCCAGCAGCGTAGGGGGGACAGGGCGGGATTCACCCCTCCACTTT
TRBV19	NA	NA	TRBJ2-5	CASSIDVLRRGQETQYF	TGTGCCAGTAGTATAGATGTGCTTCGGAGGGGCCAAGAGACCCAGTACTTC
TRBV7-6	NA	NA	TRBJ1-3	CASSPPANGRRRNTIYF	TGTGCCAGCAGCCCCCCCGCGAACGGACGACGAAGAAACACCATATATTTT
TRBV7-2	NA	NA	TRBJ2-7	CASSLDGGSYEQYF	TGTGCCAGCAGCTTAGATGGGGGAAGCTACGAGCAGTACTTC
TRBV6-5	NA	NA	TRBJ2-7	CASSRRQYSYEQYF	TGTGCCAGCAGTCGACGACAGTACTCCTACGAGCAGTACTTC
TRBV19	NA	NA	TRBJ2-7	CASSIRGSEQYF	TGTGCCAGTAGTATAAGGGGATCTGAGCAGTACTTC
TRBV28	NA	TRBD1	TRBJ2-2	CASSSIPRQGRTGELFF	TGTGCCAGCAGTTCAATCCCGAGACAGGGGCGCACCGGGGAGCTGTTTTTT
TRBV29-1	NA	TRBD1	TRBJ1-3	CSVRPGGGGNTIYF	TGCAGCGTTCGGCCAGGGGGCGGTGGAAACACCATATATTTT
TRBV28	once	TRBD1	TRBJ2-7	CASKADRATYEQYF	TGTGCCAGCAAGGCGGACAGGGCCACCTACGAGCAGTACTTC
TRBV4-1	NA	TRBD2	TRBJ2-5	CASSQGLEETQYF	TGCGCCAGCAGCCAGGGACTAGAGGAGACCCAGTACTTC
TRBV6-5	NA	NA	TRBJ2-7	CASSYSRGSVSYEQYF	TGTGCCAGCAGTTACTCCCGAGGTAGCGTCTCCTACGAGCAGTACTTC
TRBV6-7	NA	NA	TRBJ2-3	CASSYRPTTPGTQYF	TGTGCCAGCAGTTACCGCCCAACAACCCCAGGTACGCAGTATTTT
TRBV4-2	NA	NA	TRBJ2-6	CASSQVGSTGANVLTF	TGTGCCAGCAGCCAAGTGGGCAGTACTGGGGCCAACGTCCTGACTTTC
TRBV11-1	NA	NA	TRBJ1-1	CASSRTGWNTEAFF	TGTGCCAGCAGCCGTACAGGCTGGAACACTGAAGCTTTCTTT
TRBV7-9	NA	TRBD1	TRBJ1-4	CASSGGTETNEKLFF	TGTGCCAGCAGCGGAGGGACAGAAACTAATGAAAAACTGTTTTTT